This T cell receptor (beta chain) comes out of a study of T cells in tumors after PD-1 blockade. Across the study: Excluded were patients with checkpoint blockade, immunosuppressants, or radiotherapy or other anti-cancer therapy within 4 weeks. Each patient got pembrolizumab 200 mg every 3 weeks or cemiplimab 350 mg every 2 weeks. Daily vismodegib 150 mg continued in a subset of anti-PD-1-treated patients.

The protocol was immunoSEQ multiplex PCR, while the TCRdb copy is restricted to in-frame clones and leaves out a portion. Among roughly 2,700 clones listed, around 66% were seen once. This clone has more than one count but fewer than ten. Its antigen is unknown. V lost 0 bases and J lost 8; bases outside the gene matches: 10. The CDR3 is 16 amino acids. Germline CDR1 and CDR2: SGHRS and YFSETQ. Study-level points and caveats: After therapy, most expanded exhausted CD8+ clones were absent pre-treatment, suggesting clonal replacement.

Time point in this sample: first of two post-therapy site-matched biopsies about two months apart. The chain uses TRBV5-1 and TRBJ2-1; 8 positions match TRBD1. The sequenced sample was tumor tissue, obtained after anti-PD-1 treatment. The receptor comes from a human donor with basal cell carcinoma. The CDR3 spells CASSLALSRGQDEQFF. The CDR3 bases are TGCGCCAGCAGCTTGGCGTTGAGCAGGGGGCAGGATGAGCAGTTCTTC. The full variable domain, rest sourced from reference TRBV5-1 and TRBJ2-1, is KAGVTQTPRYLIKTRGQQVTLSCSPISGHRSVSWYQQTPGQGLQFLFEYFSETQRNKGNFPGRFSGRQFSNSRSEMNVSTLELGDSALYLCASSLALSRGQDEQFFGPGTRLTVL.